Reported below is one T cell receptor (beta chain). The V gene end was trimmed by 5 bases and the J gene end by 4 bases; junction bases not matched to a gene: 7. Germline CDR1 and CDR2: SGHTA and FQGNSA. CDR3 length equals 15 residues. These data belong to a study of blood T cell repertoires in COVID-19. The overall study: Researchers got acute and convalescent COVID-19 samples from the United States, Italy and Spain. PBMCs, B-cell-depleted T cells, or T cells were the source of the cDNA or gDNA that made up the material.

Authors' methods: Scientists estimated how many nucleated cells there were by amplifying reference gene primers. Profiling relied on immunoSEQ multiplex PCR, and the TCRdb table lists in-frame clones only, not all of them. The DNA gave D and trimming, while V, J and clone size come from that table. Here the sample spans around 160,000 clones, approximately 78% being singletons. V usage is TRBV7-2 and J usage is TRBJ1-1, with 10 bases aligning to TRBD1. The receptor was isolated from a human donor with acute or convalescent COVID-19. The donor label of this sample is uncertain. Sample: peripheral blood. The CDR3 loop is CASSLARTGGTEAFF. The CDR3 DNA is TGTGCCAGCAGCCTGGCAAGGACAGGGGGCACTGAAGCTTTCTTT.